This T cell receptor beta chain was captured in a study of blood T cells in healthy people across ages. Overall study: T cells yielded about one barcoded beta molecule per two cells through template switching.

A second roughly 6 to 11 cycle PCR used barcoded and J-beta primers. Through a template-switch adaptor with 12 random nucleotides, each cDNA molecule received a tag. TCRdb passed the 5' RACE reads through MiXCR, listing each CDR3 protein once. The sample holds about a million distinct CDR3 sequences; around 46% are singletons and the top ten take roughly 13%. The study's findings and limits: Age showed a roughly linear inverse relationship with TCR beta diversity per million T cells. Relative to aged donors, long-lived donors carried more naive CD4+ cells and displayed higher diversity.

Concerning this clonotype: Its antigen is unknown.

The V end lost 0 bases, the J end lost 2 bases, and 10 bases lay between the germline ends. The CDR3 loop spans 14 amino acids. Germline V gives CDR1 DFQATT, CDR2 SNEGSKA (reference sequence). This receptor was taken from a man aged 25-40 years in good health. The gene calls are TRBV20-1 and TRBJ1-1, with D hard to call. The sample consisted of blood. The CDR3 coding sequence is TGCAGTGCTAGAGATTATCGGGCCAACACTGAAGCTTTCTTT. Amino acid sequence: CSARDYRANTEAFF.